This record looks at one TCR beta chain sequence and its context. No cognate antigen has been identified for it. No base-level quality is on record; no much larger clone is a single base apart. The CDR3 sequence holds 15 residues, the cysteine and phenylalanine included. Just the 45-base CDR3 DNA is kept, in frame starting at base 1. V is cut by 5 bases and J by 1 base, and the space between the germline ends is 12 bases. Stable Graves' hyperthyroidism was defined as no progression to ophthalmopathy during 18 months of follow-up. Hyperthyroidism patients were newly diagnosed, had a disease duration of under 2 months, and were aged 18 to 65 years. Exclusion was applied to patients with uncontrolled infections, other autoimmune diseases, pregnancy or lactation. Clinical symptoms, serum thyroxine and TRAb, thyroid ultrasound, and orbital computed tomography formed the basis for the diagnoses. Ficoll-Paque density gradient centrifugation was used to isolate PBMCs from about 9.4 ml of fresh peripheral blood. Trizol reagent was used to extract total RNA, and RNA quality was then checked on an Agilent 2100 Bioanalyzer.

These data are taken from a study of T cells in Graves' hyperthyroidism and ophthalmopathy (dated by TCRdb to about 2019). Turning to the overall study: Peripheral blood samples were taken at initial diagnosis, before any treatment was given. According to the paper, TCR Vbeta CDR3 sequencing was carried out on some 130 peripheral blood samples, which came from around 43 ophthalmopathy, approximately 72 hyperthyroidism and roughly 17 progressor patients. Whether ophthalmopathy could be predicted prospectively was tested in an independent validation cohort made up of 18 hyperthyroidism patients plus 17 patients who later progressed to ophthalmopathy. The 75 to 100 discovery patients were divided at random into training and test sets in a 7:3 ratio. Once sampling was done, hyperthyroidism patients were given methimazole at a starting dose of 30 mg daily, whereas ophthalmopathy patients were given high-dose intravenous methylprednisolone. To identify TCR V-J signatures that set the groups apart, the researchers used a discovery cohort of 90 to 100 patients, made up of roughly 45 with Graves' ophthalmopathy and 57 with stable Graves' hyperthyroidism. In addition, the study compared T-cell repertoires in thyroid tissue and in blood from six Graves' hyperthyroidism patients.

Amplification of TCR beta CDR3 regions was carried out from RNA transcripts. The TCR CDR3 was subjected to a first round of RT-PCR using the HTBI primer set and the Qiagen OneStep RT-PCR kit. Libraries were constructed in a second round of multiplex PCR, after which size selection and purification were performed. The libraries were sequenced on an Illumina HiSeq2000 using paired-end 100 bp reads. The source study handled its data this way. SOAPnuke was used to process the raw data, removing reads that contained adapters or uncalled bases, had a mean Phred below 15, or lacked an exact match to the constant primer or identifier. High-quality paired reads were merged using COPE v1.2.5, and each unique nucleotide sequence was defined as a clonotype. Clonotypes were aligned to IMGT TRBV, TRBD and TRBJ reference segments using MiTCR v1.1. Only V-J combinations with frequency above 0.0001, covering about 99% of repertoires, were analysed. A TCS score was defined as the ratio of F50 (clonal expansion) to E x V (chaos), with BLOSUM62-based TCRdist applied between CDR3 peptides within each V-J. Welch's t-statistics and random forest reduced 514 V-J features to roughly 13, which were used in a naive Bayes classifier (R e1071). TCRdb reprocessing: public reads trimmed at Q25 with fastp, clones called with MiXCR, in-frame beta chains kept. Identical CDR3 protein sequences are pooled into one entry, listed with their most common genes and DNA. The V and J calls and clone size come from TCRdb's table, not from the authors' own analysis. This sample is represented by under 250,000 distinct CDR3 sequences; approximately 17% of them were singletons. The ten largest clones capture 50% of the sample.

The full study reports these points: Blood samples also contained most of the expanded thyroid clonotypes (frequency above 0.001), which suggests that blood repertoires may reflect thyroid immune responses. Sample size was not statistically predetermined, and blinding of investigators to group allocation was not performed. In cross-validation, a model built on a 13 V-J signature told ophthalmopathy apart from stable hyperthyroidism with approximately 91% sensitivity and roughly 83% specificity, and in testing the same model reached 80%/75%. In validation, the model predicted progression to ophthalmopathy with just under 71% sensitivity and about 72% specificity, a median of about 6 months before onset.

This clonotype originated in a man in his fifties with Graves' hyperthyroidism. Sample: blood. This sequence uses TRBV6-7 and TRBJ2-1; too little of a D gene remains to name it. Being an ORF, TRBV6-7 has a function that is uncertain. The nucleotides read TGTGCCAGCAGTCCCCTCTCCGATTCCTACAATGAGCAGTTCTTC. Translation gives CASSPLSDSYNEQFF.